This section outlines one T cell receptor (beta chain) sequence together with its context. Its antigen is unknown. The table came from immunoSEQ multiplex PCR; TCRdb's copy has only in-frame clones and leaves some out. Here the sample spans approximately 63,000 clones, 75% to 85% being singletons. Stated time point: pretreatment peripheral blood. This CDR3 contains 11 residues. The germline CDR1 and CDR2 sequences are MDHEN and SYDVKM. V lost 2 bases and J 8 bases, leaving 6 bases between the germline ends. These data come from a study of PD-L1 blockade in urothelial cancer. Study-wide context: Researchers found blood samples held a median of approximately 150,000 T cells.

Study-level results: Clones that were tumor-associated expanded more in the blood of durable-benefit patients at 3 weeks.

This TCR was recovered from an older man with urothelial cancer. J is TRBJ1-1 and V is TRBV28; no clear D. The source material was PBMCs, sampled around atezolizumab (anti-PD-L1) treatment. The CDR3 region is CASSLGGEAFF. CDR3 in DNA: TGTGCCAGCAGTTTAGGAGGGGAAGCTTTCTTT.